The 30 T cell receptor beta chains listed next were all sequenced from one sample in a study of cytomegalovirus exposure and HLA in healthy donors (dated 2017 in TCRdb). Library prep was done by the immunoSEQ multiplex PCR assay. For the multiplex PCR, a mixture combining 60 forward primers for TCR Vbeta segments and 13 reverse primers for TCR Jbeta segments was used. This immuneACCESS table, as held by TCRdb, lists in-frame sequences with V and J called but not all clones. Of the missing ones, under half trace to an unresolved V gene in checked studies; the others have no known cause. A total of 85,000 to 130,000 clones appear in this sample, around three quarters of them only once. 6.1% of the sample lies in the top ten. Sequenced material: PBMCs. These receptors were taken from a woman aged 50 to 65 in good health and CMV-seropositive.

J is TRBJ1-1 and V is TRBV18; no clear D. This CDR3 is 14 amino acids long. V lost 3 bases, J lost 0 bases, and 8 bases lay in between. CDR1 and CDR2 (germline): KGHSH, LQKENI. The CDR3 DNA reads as TGTGCCAGCTCACCGCCCTCGGTGAACACTGAAGCTTTCTTT. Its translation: CASSPPSVNTEAFF.

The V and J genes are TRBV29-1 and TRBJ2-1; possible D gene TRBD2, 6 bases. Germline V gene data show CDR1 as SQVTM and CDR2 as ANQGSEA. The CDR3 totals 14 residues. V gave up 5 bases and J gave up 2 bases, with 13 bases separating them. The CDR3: CSVRGGIPYNEQFF. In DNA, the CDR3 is TGCAGCGTTCGGGGCGGGATACCCTACAATGAGCAGTTCTTC.

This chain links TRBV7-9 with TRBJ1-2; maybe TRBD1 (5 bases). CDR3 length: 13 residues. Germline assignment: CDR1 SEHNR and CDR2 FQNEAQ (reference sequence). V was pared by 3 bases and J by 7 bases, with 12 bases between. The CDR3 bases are TGTGCCAGCAGCTTGGGAAGGGGTAGTGGCTACACCTTC. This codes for CASSLGRGSGYTF. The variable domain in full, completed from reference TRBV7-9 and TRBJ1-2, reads DTGVSQNPRHKITKRGQNVTFRCDPISEHNRLYWYRQTLGQGPEFLTYFQNEAQLEKSRLLSDRFSAERPKGSFSTLEIQRTEQGDSAMYLCASSLGRGSGYTFGSGTRLTVV.

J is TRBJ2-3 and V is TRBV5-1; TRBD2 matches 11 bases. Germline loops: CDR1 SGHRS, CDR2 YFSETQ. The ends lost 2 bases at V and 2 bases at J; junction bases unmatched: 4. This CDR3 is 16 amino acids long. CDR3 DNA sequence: TGCGCCAGCAGCTTTTTAGCGGGGGGGTTCACAGATACGCAGTATTTT. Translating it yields CASSFLAGGFTDTQYF.

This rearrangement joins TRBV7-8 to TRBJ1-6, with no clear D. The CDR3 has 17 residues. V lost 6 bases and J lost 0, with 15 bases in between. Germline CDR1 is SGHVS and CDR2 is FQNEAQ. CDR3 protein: CASSFGLRSSYNSPLHF. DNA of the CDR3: TGTGCCAGCAGTTTCGGACTGAGGAGCTCCTATAATTCACCCCTCCACTTT.

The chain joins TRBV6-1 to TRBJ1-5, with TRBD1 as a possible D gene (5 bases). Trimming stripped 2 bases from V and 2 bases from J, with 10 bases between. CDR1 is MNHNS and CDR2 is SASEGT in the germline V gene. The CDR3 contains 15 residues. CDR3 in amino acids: CASSEQQGGNQPQHF. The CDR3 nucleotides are TGTGCCAGCAGTGAACAGCAAGGGGGCAATCAGCCCCAGCATTTT.

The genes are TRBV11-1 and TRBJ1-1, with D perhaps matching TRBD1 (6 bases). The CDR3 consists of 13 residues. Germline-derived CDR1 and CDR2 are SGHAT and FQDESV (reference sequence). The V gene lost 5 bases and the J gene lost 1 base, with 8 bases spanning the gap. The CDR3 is CASSTTGNTEAFF. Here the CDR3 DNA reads TGTGCCAGCAGCACGACAGGGAACACTGAAGCTTTCTTT.

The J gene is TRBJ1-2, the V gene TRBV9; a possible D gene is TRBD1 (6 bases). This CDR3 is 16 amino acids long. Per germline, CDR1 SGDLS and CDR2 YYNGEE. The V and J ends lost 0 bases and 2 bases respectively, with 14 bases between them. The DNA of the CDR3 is TGTGCCAGCAGCGTAGAGGGGGTCGCGAGAAACTATGGCTACACCTTC. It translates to CASSVEGVARNYGYTF.

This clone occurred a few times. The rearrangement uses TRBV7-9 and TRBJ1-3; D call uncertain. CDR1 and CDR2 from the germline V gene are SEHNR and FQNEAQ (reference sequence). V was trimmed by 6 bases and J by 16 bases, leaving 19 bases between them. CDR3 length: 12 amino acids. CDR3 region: CASRKEDKENYF. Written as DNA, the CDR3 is TGTGCCAGCAGGAAAGAGGATAAAGAGAACTATTTT. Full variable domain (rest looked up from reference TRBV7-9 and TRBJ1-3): DTGVSQNPRHKITKRGQNVTFRCDPISEHNRLYWYRQTLGQGPEFLTYFQNEAQLEKSRLLSDRFSAERPKGSFSTLEIQRTEQGDSAMYLCASRKEDKENYFGEGSWLTVV.

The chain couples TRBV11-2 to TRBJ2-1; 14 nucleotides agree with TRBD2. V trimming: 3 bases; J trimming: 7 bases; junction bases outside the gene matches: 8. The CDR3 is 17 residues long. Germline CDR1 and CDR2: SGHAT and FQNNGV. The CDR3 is CASSFLRLAGGLNEQFF. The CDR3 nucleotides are TGTGCCAGCAGCTTCCTACGACTAGCGGGGGGGCTGAATGAGCAGTTCTTC. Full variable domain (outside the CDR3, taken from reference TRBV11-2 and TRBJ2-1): EAGVAQSPRYKIIEKRQSVAFWCNPISGHATLYWYQQILGQGPKLLIQFQNNGVVDDSQLPKDRFSAERLKGVDSTLKIQPAKLEDSAVYLCASSFLRLAGGLNEQFFGPGTRLTVL.

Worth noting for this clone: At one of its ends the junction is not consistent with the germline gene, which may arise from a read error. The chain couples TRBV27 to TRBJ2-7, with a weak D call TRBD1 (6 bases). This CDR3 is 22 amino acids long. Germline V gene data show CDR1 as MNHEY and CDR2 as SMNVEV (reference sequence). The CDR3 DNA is TGTGCCAACAGTTTAGTCAGAGGGCAGGGGCTGCGCCAGCCGAGCGGCACGAGCGAGCAGTACTTC. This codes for CANSLVRGQGLRQPSGTSEQYF.

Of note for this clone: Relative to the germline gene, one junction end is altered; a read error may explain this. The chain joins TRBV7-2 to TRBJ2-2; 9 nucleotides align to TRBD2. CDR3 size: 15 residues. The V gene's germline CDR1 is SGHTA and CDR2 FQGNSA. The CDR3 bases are TGTGCCAGCAGCCCCCCGGGACTAGCAACCGGGGGGCTGTTTTTT. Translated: CASSPPGLATGGLFF. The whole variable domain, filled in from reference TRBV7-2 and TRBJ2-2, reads GAGVSQSPSNKVTEKGKDVELRCDPISGHTALYWYRQSLGQGLEFLIYFQGNSAPDKSGLPSDRFSAERTGGSVSTLTIQRTQQEDSAVYLCASSPPGLATGGLFFGEGSRLTVL.

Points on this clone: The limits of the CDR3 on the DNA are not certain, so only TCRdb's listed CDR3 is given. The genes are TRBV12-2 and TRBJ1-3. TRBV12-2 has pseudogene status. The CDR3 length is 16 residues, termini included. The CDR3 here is CASRKWGDGAGNTIYF.

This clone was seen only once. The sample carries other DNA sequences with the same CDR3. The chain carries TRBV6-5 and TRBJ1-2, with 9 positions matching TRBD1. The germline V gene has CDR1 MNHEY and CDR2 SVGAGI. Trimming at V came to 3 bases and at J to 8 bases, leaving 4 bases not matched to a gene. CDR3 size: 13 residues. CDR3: CASSYRQGGGYTF. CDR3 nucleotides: TGTGCCAGCAGTTATCGACAGGGGGGCGGCTACACCTTC.

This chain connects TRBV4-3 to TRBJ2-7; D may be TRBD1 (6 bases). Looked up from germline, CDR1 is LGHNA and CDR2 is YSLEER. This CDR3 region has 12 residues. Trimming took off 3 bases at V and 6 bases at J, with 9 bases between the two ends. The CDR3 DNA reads TGCGCCAGCAGCCAGGACAGCCGCGAGCAGTACTTC. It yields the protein CASSQDSREQYF.

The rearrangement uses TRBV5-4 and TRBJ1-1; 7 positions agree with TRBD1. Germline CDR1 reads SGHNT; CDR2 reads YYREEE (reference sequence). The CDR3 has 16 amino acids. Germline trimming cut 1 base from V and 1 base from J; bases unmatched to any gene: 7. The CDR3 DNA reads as TGTGCCAGCAGCTTGCAGGGGGGCGGCAGGAACACTGAAGCTTTCTTT. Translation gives CASSLQGGGRNTEAFF.

The CDR3 DNA sequence: TGTGCCAGCTCACTATCCACAGAGTACAATGAGCAGTTCTTC. Translation: CASSLSTEYNEQFF. The rearrangement joins TRBV18 to TRBJ2-1; D uncertain. This CDR3 comprises 14 residues. The germline V and J ends were trimmed by 4 bases and 4 bases, with 11 bases remaining between them. Germline CDR1 reads KGHSH; CDR2 reads LQKENI.

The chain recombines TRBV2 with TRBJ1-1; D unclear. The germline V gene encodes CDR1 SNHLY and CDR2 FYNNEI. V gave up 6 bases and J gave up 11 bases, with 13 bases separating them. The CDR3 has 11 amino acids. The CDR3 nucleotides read TGTGCCAGCAGGATCAGTCGGGATGCTTTCTTT. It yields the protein CASRISRDAFF. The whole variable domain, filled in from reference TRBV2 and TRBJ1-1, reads EPEVTQTPSHQVTQMGQEVILRCVPISNHLYFYWYRQILGQKVEFLVSFYNNEISEKSEIFDDQFSVERPDGSNFTLKIRSTKLEDSAMYFCASRISRDAFFGQGTRLTVV.

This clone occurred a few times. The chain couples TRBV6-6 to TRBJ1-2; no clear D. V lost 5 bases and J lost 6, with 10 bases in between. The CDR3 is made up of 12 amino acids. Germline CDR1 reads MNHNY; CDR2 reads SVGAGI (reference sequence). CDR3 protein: CASSKQSDGYTF. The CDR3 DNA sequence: TGTGCCAGCAGTAAACAGTCTGATGGCTACACCTTC.

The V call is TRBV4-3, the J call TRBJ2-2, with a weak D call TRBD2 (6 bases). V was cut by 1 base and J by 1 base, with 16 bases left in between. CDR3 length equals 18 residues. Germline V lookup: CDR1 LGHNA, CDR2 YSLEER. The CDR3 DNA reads TGCGCCAGCAGCCAAGGGGTGGGAGGCTACGAGAACACCGGGGAGCTGTTTTTT. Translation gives CASSQGVGGYENTGELFF.

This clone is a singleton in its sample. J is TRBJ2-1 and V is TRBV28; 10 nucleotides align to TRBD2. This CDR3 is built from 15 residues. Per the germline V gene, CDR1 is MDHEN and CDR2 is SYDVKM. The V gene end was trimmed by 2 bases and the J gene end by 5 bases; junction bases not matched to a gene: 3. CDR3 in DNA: TGTGCCAGCAGTTTAGCTAGCGGGGGCAACAATGAGCAGTTCTTC. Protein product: CASSLASGGNNEQFF.

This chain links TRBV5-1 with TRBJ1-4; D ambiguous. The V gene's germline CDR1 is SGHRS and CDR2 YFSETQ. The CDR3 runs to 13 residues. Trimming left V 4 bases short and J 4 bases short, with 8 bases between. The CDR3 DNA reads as TGCGCCAGCAGCGTCGGAGTTAATGAAAAACTGTTTTTT. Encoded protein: CASSVGVNEKLFF.

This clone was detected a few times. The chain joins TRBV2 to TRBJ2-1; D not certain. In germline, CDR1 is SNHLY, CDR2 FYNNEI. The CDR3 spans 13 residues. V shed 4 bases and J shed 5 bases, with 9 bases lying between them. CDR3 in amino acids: CASSVYLDNEQFF. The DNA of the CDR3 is TGTGCCAGCAGTGTCTACCTAGACAATGAGCAGTTCTTC.

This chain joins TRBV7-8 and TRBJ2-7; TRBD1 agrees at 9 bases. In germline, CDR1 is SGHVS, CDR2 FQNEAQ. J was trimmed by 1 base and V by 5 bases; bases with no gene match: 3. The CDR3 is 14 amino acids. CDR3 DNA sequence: TGTGCCAGCAGCCGGGACAGGGTATCCTACGAGCAGTACTTC. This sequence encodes CASSRDRVSYEQYF.

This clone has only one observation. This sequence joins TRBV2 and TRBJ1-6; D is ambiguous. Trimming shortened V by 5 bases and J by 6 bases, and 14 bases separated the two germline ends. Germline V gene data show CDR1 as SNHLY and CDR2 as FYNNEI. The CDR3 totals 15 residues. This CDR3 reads CASSMRSSLNSPLHF. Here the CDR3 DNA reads TGTGCCAGCAGTATGCGGAGTAGTCTTAATTCACCCCTCCACTTT.

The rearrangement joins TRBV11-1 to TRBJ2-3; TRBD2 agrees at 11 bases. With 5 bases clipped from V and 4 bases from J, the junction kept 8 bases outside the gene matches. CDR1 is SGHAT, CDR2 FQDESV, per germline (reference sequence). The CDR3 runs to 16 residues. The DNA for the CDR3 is TGTGCCAGCAGCCCTTGGACTAGCGGGTCCTCAGATACGCAGTATTTT. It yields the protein CASSPWTSGSSDTQYF.

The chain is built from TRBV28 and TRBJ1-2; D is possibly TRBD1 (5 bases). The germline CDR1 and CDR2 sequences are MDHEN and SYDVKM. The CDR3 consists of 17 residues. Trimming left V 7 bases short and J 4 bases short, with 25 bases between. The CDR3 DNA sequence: TGTGCCAGCACCTCGGCGGGCGGGACCCCCATGGGCTATGGCTACACCTTC. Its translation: CASTSAGGTPMGYGYTF.

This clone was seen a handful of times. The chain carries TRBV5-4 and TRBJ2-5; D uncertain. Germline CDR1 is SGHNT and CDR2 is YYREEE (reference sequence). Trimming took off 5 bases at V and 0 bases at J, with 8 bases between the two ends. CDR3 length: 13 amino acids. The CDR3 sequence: CASSSTYQETQYF. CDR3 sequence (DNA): TGTGCCAGCAGTTCTACTTACCAAGAGACCCAGTACTTC.

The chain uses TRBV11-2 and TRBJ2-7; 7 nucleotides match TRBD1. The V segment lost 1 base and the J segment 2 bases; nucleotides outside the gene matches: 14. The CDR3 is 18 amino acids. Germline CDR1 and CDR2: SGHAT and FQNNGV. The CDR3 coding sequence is TGTGCCAGCAGCTTAGTGTTCTCCGGACAGGTACAAACCTACGAGCAGTACTTC. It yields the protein CASSLVFSGQVQTYEQYF.

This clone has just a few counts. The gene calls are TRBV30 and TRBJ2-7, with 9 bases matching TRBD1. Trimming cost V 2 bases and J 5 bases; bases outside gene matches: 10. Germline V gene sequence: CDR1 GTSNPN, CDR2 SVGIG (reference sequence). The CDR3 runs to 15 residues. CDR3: CAWSPPGQGIHEQYF. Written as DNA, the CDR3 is TGTGCCTGGAGTCCTCCGGGACAGGGAATCCACGAGCAGTACTTC.